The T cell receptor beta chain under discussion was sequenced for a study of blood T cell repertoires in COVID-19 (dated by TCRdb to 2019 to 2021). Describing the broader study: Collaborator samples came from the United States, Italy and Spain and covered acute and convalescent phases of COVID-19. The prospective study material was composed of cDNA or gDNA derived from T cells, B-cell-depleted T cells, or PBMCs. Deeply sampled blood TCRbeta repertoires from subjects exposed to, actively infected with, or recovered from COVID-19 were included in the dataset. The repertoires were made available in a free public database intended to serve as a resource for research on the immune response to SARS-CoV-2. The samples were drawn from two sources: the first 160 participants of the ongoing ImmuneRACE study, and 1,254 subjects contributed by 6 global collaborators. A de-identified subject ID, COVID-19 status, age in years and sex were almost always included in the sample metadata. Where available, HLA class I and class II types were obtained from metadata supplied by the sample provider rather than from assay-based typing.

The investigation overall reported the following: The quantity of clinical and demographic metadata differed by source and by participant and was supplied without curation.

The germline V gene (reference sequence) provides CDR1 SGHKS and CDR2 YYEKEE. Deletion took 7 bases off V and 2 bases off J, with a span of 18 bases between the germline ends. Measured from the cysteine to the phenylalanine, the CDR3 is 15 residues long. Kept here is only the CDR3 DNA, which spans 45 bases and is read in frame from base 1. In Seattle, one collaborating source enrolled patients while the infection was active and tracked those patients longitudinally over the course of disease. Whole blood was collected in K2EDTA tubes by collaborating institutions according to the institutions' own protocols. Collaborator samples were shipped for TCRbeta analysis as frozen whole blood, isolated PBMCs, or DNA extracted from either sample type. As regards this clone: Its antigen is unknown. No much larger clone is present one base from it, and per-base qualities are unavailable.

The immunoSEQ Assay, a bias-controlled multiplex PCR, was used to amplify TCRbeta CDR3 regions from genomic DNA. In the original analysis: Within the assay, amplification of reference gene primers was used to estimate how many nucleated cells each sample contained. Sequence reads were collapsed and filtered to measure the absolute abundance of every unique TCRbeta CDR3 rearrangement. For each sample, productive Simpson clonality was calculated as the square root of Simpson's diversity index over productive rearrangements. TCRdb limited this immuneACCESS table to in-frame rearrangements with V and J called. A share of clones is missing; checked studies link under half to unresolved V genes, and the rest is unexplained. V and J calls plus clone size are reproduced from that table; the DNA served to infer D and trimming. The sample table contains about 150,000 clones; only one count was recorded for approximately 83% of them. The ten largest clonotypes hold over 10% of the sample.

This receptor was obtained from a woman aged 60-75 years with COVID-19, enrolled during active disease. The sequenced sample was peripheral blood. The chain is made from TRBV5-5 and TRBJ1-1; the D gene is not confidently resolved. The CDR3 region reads CASHARVAINTEAFF. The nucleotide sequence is TGTGCCAGCCACGCGCGGGTCGCTATTAACACTGAAGCTTTCTTT.